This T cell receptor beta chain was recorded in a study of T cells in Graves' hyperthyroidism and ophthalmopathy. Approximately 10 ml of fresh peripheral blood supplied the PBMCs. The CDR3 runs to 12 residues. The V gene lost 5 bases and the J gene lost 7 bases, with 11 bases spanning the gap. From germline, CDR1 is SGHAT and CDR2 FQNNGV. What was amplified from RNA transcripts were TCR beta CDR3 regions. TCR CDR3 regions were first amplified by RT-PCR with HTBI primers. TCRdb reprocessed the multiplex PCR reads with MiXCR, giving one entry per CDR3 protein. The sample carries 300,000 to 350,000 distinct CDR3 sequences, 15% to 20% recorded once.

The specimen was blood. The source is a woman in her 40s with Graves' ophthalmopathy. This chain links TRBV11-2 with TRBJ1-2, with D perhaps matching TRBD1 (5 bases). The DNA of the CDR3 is TGTGCCAGCAGCCCGAGGGGCTTTGGCTACACCTTC. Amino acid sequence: CASSPRGFGYTF.